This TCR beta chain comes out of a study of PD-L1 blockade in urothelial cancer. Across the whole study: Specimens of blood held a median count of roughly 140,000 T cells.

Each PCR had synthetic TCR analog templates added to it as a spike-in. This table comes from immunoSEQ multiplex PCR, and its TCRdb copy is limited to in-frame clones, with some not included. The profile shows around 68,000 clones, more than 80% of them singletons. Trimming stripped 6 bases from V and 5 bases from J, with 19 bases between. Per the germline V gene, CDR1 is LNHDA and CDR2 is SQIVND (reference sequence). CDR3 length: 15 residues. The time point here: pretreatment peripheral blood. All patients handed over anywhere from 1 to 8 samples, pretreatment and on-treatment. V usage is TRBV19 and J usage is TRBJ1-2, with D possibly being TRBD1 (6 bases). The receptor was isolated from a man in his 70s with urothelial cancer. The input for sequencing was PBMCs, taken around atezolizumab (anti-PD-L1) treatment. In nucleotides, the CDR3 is TGTGCCAGTAGCCTAAGGACAGTTCCCTATTATGGCTACACCTTC. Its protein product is CASSLRTVPYYGYTF.